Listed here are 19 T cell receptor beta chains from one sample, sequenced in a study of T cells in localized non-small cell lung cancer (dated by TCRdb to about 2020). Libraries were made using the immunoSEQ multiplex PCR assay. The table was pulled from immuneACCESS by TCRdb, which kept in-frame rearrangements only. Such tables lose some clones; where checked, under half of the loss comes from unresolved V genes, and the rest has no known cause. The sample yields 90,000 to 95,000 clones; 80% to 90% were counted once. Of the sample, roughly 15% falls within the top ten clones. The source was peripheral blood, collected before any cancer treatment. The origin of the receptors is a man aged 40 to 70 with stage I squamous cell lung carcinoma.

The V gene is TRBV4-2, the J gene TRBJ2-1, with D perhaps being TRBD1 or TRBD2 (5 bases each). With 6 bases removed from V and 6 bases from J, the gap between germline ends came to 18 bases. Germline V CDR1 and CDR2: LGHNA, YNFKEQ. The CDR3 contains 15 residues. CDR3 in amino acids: CASSPIGAVPNEQFF. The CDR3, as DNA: TGTGCCAGCAGTCCCATCGGGGCGGTGCCCAATGAGCAGTTCTTC.

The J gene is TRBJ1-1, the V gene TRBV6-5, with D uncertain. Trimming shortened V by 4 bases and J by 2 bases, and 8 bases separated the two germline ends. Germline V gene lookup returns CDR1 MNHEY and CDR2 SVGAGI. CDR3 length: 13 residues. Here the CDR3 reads CASSSQRNTEAFF. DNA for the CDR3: TGTGCCAGCAGTTCCCAGAGAAACACTGAAGCTTTCTTT.

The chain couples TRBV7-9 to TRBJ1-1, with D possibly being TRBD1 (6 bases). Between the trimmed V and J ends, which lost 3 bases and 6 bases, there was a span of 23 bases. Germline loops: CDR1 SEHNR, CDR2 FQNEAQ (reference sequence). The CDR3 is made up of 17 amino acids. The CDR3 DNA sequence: TGTGCCAGCAGCTTCCTGCTGACAGGCCCCAAAGCGTCTGAAGCTTTCTTT. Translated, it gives CASSFLLTGPKASEAFF.

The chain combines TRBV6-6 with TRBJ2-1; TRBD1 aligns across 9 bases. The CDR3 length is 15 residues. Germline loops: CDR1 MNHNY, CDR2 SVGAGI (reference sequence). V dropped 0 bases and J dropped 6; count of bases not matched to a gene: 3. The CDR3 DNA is TGTGCCAGCAGTTACTCGGGACAGGGAAGCAATGAGCAGTTCTTC. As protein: CASSYSGQGSNEQFF.

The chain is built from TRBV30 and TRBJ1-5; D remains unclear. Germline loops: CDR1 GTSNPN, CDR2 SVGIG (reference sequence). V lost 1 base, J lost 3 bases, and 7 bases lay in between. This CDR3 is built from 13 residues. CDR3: CAWSEGHNQPQHF. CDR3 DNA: TGTGCCTGGAGTGAGGGTCACAATCAGCCCCAGCATTTT.

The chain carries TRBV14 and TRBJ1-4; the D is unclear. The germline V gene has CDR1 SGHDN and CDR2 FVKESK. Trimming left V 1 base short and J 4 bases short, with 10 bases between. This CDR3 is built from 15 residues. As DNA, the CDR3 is TGTGCCAGCAGCCAAGGGGCTGCCTATAATGAAAAACTGTTTTTT. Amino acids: CASSQGAAYNEKLFF.

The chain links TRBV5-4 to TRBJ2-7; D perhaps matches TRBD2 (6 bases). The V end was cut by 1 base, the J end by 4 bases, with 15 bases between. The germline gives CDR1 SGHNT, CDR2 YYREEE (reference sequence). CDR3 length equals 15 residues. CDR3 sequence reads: CASSLWREQRYEQYF. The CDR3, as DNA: TGTGCCAGCAGCTTGTGGCGGGAACAGAGATACGAGCAGTACTTC.

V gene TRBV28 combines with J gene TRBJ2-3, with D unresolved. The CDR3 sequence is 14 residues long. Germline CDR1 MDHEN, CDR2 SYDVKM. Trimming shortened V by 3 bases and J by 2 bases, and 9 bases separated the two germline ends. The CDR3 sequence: CASSFGLITDTQYF. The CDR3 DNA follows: TGTGCCAGCAGTTTTGGGCTTATCACAGATACGCAGTATTTT.

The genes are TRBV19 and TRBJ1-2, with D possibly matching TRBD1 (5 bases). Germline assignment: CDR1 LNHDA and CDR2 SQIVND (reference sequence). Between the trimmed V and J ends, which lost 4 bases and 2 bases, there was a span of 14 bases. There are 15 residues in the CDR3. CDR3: CASSSRKEGNYGYTF. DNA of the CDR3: TGTGCCAGTAGTAGTCGGAAGGAGGGGAACTATGGCTACACCTTC.

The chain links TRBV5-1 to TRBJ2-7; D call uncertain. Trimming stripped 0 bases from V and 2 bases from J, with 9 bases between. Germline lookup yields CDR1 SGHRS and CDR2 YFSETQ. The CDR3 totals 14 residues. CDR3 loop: CASSLGQPAYEQYF. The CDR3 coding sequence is TGCGCCAGCAGCTTGGGGCAGCCGGCCTACGAGCAGTACTTC.

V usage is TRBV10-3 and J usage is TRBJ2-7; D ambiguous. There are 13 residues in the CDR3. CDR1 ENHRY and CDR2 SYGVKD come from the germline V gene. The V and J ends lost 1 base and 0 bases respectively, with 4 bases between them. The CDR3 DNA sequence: TGTGCCATCAGTGAGTACAGCTCCTACGAGCAGTACTTC. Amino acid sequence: CAISEYSSYEQYF.

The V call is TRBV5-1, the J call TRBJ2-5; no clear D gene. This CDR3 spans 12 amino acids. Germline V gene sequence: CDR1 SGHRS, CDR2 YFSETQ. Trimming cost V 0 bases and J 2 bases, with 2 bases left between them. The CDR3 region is CASSLAQETQYF. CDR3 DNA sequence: TGCGCCAGCAGCTTGGCGCAAGAGACCCAGTACTTC. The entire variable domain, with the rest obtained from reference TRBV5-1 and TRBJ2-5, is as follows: KAGVTQTPRYLIKTRGQQVTLSCSPISGHRSVSWYQQTPGQGLQFLFEYFSETQRNKGNFPGRFSGRQFSNSRSEMNVSTLELGDSALYLCASSLAQETQYFGPGTRLLVL.

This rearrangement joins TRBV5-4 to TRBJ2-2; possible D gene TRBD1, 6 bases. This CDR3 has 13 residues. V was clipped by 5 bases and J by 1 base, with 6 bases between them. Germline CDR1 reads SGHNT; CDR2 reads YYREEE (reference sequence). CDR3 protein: CASRGQNTGELFF. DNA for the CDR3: TGTGCCAGCAGGGGACAGAACACCGGGGAGCTGTTTTTT.

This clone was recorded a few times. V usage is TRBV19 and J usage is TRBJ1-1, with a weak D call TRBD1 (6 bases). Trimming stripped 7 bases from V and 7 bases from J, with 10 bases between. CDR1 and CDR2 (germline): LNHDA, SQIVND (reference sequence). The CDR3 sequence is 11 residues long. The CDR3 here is CASNRVGEAFF. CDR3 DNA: TGTGCCAGTAACAGGGTAGGTGAAGCTTTCTTT.

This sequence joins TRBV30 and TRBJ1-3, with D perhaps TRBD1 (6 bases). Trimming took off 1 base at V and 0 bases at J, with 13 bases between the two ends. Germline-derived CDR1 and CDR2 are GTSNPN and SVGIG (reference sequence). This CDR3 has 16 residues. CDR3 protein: CAWSGGRGSSGNTIYF. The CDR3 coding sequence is TGTGCCTGGAGTGGGGGCAGGGGCTCCTCTGGAAACACCATATATTTT. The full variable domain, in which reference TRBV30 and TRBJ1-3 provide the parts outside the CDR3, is SQTIHQWPATLVQPVGSPLSLECTVEGTSNPNLYWYRQAAGRGLQLLFYSVGIGQISSEVPQNLSASRPQDRQFILSSKKLLLSDSGFYLCAWSGGRGSSGNTIYFGEGSWLTVV.

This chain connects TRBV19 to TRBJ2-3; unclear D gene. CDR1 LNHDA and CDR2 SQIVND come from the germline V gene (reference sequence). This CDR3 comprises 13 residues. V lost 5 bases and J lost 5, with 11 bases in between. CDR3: CASSRESIDTQYF. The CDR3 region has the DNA TGTGCCAGTAGTCGTGAAAGTATAGATACGCAGTATTTT.

DNA of the CDR3: TGTGCCAGCAGCTTAGCGGAGGCTGGGAGGACTGAAGCTTTCTTT. It translates to CASSLAEAGRTEAFF. This chain uses TRBV7-2 with TRBJ1-1; D gene unclear. V was clipped by 0 bases and J by 5 bases, with 13 bases between them. Per germline, CDR1 SGHTA and CDR2 FQGNSA. CDR3 length equals 15 residues.

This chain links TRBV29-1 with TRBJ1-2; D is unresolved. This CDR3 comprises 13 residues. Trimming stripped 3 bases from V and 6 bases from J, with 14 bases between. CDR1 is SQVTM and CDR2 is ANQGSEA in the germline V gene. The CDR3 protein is CSVESIPINGYTF. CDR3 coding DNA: TGCAGCGTTGAGTCCATTCCTATTAATGGCTACACCTTC.

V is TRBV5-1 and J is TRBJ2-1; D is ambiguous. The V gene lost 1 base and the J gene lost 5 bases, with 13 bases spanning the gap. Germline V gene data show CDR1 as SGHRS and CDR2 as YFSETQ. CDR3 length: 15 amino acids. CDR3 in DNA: TGCGCCAGCAGCTTGCAAGGCCAGACGAACAATGAGCAGTTCTTC. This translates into CASSLQGQTNNEQFF.